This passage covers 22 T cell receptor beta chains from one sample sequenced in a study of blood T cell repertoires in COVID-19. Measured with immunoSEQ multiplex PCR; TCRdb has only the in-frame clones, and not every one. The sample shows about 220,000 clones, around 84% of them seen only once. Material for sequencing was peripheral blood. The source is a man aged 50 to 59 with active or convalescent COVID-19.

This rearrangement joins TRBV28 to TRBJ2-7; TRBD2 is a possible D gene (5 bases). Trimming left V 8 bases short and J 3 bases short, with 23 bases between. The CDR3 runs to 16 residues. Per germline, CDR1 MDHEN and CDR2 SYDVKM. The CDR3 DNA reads TGTGCCAGCCAATCGTCGGCCCCCTCGGACTTCTACGAGCAGTACGTC. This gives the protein CASQSSAPSDFYEQYV.

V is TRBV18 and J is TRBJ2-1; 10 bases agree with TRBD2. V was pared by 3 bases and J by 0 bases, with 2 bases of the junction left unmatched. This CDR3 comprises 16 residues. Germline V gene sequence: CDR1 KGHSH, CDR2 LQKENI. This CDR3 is CASSPLAGASYNEQFF. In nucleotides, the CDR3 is TGTGCCAGCTCACCCCTAGCGGGGGCCTCCTACAATGAGCAGTTCTTC.

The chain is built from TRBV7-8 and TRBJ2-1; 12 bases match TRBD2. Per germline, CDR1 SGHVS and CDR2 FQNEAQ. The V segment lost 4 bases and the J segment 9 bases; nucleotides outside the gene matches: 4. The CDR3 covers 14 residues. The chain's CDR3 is CASSSTSGGGEQFF. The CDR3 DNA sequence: TGTGCCAGCAGCTCGACTAGCGGGGGAGGTGAGCAGTTCTTC.

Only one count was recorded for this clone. The CDR3 region is CASSGQEKLFF. CDR3 in DNA: TGTGCCAGCAGTGGACAGGAAAAACTGTTTTTT. The chain links TRBV12-3 or TRBV12-4 to TRBJ1-4, with D perhaps TRBD1 (6 bases). This CDR3 contains 11 residues. The germline V and J ends were trimmed by 5 bases and 8 bases, with 6 bases remaining between them.

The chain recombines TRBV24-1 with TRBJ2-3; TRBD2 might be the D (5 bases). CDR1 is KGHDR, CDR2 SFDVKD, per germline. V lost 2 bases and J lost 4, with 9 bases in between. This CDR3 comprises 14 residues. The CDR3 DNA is TGTGCCACCAGTGATTCTCGGACTGCAGATACGCAGTATTTT. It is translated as CATSDSRTADTQYF.

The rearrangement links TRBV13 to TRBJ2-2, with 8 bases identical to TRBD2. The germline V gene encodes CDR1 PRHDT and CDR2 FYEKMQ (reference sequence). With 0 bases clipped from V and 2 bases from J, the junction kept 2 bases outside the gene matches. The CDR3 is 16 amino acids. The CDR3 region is CASSLGLAENTGELFF. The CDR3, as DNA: TGTGCCAGCAGCTTAGGACTAGCGGAAAACACCGGGGAGCTGTTTTTT.

In nucleotides, the CDR3 is TGTGCCAGCAGTTTTTCCCCCCGCGGACAGGGTATTATTTCACCCCTCCACTTT. Amino acid sequence: CASSFSPRGQGIISPLHF. This rearrangement joins TRBV27 to TRBJ1-6; TRBD1 matches 8 bases. V dropped 3 bases and J dropped 9; count of bases not matched to a gene: 16. Germline values: CDR1 MNHEY, CDR2 SMNVEV (reference sequence). The CDR3 has 18 residues.

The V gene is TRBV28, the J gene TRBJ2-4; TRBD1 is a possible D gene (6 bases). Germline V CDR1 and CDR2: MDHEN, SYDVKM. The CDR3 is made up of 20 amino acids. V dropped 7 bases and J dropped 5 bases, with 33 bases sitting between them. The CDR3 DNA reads TGTGCCAGCACCAATAAAGAGGGGATAAAAGGGGACAATCCTCAAAACATTCAGTACTTC. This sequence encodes CASTNKEGIKGDNPQNIQYF.

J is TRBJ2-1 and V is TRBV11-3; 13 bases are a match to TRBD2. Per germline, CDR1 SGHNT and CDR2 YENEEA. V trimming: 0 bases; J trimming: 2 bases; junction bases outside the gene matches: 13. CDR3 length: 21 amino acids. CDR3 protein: CASSLDTPPGTSGTTYNEQFF. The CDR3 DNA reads TGTGCCAGCAGCTTAGATACCCCTCCCGGGACTAGCGGGACAACCTACAATGAGCAGTTCTTC.

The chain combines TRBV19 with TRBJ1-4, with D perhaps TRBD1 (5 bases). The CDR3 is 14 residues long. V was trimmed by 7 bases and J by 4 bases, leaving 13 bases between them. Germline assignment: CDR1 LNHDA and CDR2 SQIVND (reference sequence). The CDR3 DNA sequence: TGTGCCAGTATGCGCCAGGACAATAATGAAAAACTGTTTTTT. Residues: CASMRQDNNEKLFF.

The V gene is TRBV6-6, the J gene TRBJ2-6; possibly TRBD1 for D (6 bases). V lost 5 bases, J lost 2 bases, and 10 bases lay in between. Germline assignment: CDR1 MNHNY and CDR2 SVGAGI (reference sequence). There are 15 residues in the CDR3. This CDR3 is CASSEKGAGANVLTF. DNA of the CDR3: TGTGCCAGCAGTGAGAAGGGGGCTGGGGCCAACGTCCTGACTTTC.

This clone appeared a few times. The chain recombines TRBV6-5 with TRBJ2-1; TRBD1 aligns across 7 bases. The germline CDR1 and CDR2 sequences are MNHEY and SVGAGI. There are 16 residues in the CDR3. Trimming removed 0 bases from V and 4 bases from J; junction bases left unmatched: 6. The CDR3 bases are TGTGCCAGCAGTTACTCGAGTGGGACAGATTACAATGAGCAGTTCTTC. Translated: CASSYSSGTDYNEQFF.

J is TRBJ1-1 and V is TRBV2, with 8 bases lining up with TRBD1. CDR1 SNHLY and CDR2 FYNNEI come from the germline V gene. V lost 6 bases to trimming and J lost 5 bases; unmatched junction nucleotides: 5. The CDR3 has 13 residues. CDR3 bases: TGTGCCAGCAGGGTACAGGGGGAAACTGAAGCTTTCTTT. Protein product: CASRVQGETEAFF.

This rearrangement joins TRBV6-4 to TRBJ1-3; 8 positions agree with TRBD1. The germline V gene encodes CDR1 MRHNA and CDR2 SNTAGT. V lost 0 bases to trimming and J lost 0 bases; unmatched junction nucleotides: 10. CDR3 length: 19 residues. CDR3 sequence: CASSDSSDREGNSGNTIYF. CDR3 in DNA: TGTGCCAGCAGTGACTCCTCGGACAGGGAGGGAAACTCTGGAAACACCATATATTTT.

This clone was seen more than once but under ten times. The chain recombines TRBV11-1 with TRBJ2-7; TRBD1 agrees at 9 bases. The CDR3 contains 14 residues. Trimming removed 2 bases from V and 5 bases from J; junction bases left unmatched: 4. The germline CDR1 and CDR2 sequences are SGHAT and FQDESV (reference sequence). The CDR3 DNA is TGTGCCAGCAGCTTAAGGGACAGGGACCACGAGCAGTACTTC. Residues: CASSLRDRDHEQYF.

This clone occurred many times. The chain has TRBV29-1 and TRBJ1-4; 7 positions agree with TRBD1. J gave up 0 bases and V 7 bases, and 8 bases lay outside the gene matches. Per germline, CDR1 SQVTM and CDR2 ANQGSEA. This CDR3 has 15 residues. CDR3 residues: CSGRGTAATNEKLFF. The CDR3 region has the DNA TGCAGCGGACGCGGGACAGCTGCAACTAATGAAAAACTGTTTTTT.

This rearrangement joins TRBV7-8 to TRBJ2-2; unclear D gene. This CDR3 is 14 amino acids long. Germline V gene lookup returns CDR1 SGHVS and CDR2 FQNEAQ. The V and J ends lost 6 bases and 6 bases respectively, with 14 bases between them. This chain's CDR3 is CASRPPGAPGELFF. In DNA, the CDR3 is TGTGCCAGCAGACCCCCCGGTGCACCCGGGGAGCTGTTTTTT.

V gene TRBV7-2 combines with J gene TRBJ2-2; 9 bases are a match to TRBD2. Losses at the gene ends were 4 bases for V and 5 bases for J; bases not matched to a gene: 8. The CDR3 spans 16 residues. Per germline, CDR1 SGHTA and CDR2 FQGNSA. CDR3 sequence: CASSSSAGGQTGELFF. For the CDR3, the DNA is TGTGCCAGCAGCTCCTCGGCGGGGGGGCAGACCGGGGAGCTGTTTTTT.

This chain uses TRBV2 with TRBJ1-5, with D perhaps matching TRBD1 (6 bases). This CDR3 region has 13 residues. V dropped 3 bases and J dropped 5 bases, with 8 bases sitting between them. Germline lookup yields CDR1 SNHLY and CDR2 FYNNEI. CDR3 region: CASSDRGHQPQHF. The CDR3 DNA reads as TGTGCCAGCAGTGACAGGGGCCATCAGCCCCAGCATTTT.

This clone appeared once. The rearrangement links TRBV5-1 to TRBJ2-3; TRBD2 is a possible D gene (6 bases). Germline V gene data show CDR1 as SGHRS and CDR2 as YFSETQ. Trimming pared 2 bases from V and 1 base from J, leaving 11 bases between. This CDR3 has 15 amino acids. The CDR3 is CASSLRGGGTDTQYF. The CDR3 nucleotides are TGCGCCAGCAGCTTACGCGGCGGGGGCACAGATACGCAGTATTTT. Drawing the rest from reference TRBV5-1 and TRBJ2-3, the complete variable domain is KAGVTQTPRYLIKTRGQQVTLSCSPISGHRSVSWYQQTPGQGLQFLFEYFSETQRNKGNFPGRFSGRQFSNSRSEMNVSTLELGDSALYLCASSLRGGGTDTQYFGPGTRLTVL.

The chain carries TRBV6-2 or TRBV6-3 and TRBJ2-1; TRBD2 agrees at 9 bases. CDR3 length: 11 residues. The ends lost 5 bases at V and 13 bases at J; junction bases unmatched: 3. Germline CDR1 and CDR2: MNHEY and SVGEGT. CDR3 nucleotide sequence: TGTGCCAGCAGTAAGACTAGCGGCCAGTTCTTC. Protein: CASSKTSGQFF.

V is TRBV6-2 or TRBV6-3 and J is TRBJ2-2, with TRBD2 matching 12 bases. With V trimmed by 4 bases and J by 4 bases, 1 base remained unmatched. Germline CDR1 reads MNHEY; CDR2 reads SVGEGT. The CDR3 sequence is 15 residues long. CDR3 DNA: TGTGCCAGCAGTTTACTAGCGGGAGGCACCGGGGAGCTGTTTTTT. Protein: CASSLLAGGTGELFF.